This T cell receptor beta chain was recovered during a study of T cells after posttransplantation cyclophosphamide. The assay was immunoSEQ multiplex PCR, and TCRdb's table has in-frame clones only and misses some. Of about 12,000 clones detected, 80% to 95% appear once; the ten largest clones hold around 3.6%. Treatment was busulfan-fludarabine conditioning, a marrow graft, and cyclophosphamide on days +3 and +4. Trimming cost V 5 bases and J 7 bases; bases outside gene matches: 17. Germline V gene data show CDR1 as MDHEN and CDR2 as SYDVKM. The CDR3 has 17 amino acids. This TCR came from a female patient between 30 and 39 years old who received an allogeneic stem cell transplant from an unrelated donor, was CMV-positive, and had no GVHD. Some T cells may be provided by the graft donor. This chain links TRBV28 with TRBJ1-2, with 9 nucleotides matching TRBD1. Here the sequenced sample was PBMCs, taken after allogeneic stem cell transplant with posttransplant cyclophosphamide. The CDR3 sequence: CASSLGGQGLLYGGYTF. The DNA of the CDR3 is TGTGCCAGCAGTCTAGGGGGACAGGGCCTACTCTACGGTGGCTACACCTTC.